This T cell receptor (beta chain) was obtained from a study of blood T cell repertoires in COVID-19. Study details: PBMCs, B-cell-depleted T cells, or T cells provided the cDNA or gDNA that made up the material.

Methods used by the authors: Using reference gene primer amplification, nucleated cell counts were estimated. TCRdb's copy holds only in-frame clones and misses some; the assay was immunoSEQ multiplex PCR. For V, J and clone size, that table is used; D and trimming come from the DNA. The sample lists under 60,000 clones; 90% were seen once. CDR3 length: 19 amino acids. The receptor was derived from a man aged 50-60 years with acute or convalescent COVID-19. Sequences were obtained from peripheral blood. The chain couples TRBV12-2 to TRBJ2-2; TRBD1, the table's D call, was not compared with the DNA. TRBV12-2 is a pseudogene segment. This chain's CDR3 is CASRLADPPPGQGTGELFF. CDR3 nucleotides: TGTGCAAGTCGCTTAGCGGATCCCCCCCCGGGACAGGGCACCGGGGAGCTGTTTTTT.